This TCR beta chain was identified during a study of blood T cell repertoires in COVID-19. The authors' processing: The assay estimated nucleated cells by amplifying reference gene primers. Measured with immunoSEQ multiplex PCR; TCRdb has only the in-frame clones, and not every one. V and J calls and clone size are those listed in that table; D and trimming were worked out from the DNA. Here the sample spans roughly 160,000 clones, 81% being singletons. Participant-given clinical history determined each cohort assignment. Germline CDR1 and CDR2: SGDLS and YYNGEE. With V trimmed by 4 bases and J by 4 bases, 8 bases remained unmatched. The CDR3 consists of 15 residues.

Sequencing used PBMCs or T cells enriched from blood (not recorded which). The chain is built from TRBV9 and TRBJ2-7, with 10 bases matching TRBD2. The TCR originated in a woman aged 40-49 years with acute COVID-19. This CDR3 is CASSLTSGTIYEQYF. DNA of the CDR3: TGTGCCAGCAGCTTAACTAGCGGGACGATTTACGAGCAGTACTTC.